This is a list of T cell receptor beta chains from one sample in a study of a mutant IDH1 vaccine in newly diagnosed glioma. Libraries were prepared by immunoSEQ multiplex PCR; TCRdb keeps only in-frame clonotypes and omits some of them. Here the sample spans some 21,000 clones, 84% being singletons. For these TCRs, the target antigens are not known. Sequences were derived from PBMCs, sampled from a glioma patient whose treatment included an IDH1 peptide vaccine. All receptors come from a man aged 40-49 years with glioma. Each CDR3 is given with its conserved first and last residue. Fields, in order: J gene, clone size, CDR3 length, V gene, D gene, CDR3 protein, CDR3 DNA. A D gene is named only where the DNA matches it firmly. Some rows mark clone size as missing; the rest say once, few, many or name a class of expanded clone.

j_call: TRBJ1-1; clone_size: -; cdr3_length: 13; v_call: TRBV18; d_call: TRBD1; cdr3_aa: CASSRGQYTEAFF; cdr3_nt: TGTGCCAGCTCACGGGGACAGTACACTGAAGCTTTCTTT
j_call: TRBJ2-7; clone_size: -; cdr3_length: 17; v_call: TRBV25-1; d_call: TRBD1; cdr3_aa: CASSPPPDRGNYYEQYF; cdr3_nt: TGTGCCAGCAGTCCCCCGCCGGACAGGGGGAATTACTACGAGCAGTACTTC
j_call: TRBJ2-7; clone_size: -; cdr3_length: 14; v_call: TRBV4-2; d_call: -; cdr3_aa: CASSQLGMRVGQYF; cdr3_nt: TGTGCCAGCAGCCAATTGGGTATGCGGGTAGGACAGTACTTC
j_call: TRBJ1-1; clone_size: -; cdr3_length: 15; v_call: TRBV5-1; d_call: -; cdr3_aa: CASSSIPGPNTEAFF; cdr3_nt: TGCGCCAGCAGCTCAATTCCGGGGCCGAACACTGAAGCTTTCTTT
j_call: TRBJ1-1; clone_size: -; cdr3_length: 14; v_call: TRBV7-2; d_call: -; cdr3_aa: CASSFTRMNTEAFF; cdr3_nt: TGTGCCAGCAGCTTTACTAGAATGAACACTGAAGCTTTCTTT
j_call: TRBJ2-2; clone_size: -; cdr3_length: 19; v_call: TRBV5-6; d_call: -; cdr3_aa: CASSLVGFGGDTYTGELFF; cdr3_nt: TGTGCCAGCAGCTTGGTCGGTTTTGGCGGTGATACCTACACCGGGGAGCTGTTTTTT
j_call: TRBJ2-2; clone_size: -; cdr3_length: 13; v_call: TRBV18; d_call: TRBD1; cdr3_aa: CATHRGRTGELFF; cdr3_nt: TGTGCCACCCACAGGGGGCGAACCGGGGAGCTGTTTTTT
j_call: TRBJ1-1; clone_size: -; cdr3_length: 16; v_call: TRBV7-2; d_call: -; cdr3_aa: CASSRLGGRGLTEAFF; cdr3_nt: TGTGCCAGCAGCCGACTAGGCGGACGGGGGCTCACTGAAGCTTTCTTT
j_call: TRBJ2-7; clone_size: -; cdr3_length: 13; v_call: TRBV19; d_call: -; cdr3_aa: CASTTDNPYEQYF; cdr3_nt: TGTGCCAGTACCACGGACAACCCCTACGAGCAGTACTTC
j_call: TRBJ2-3; clone_size: -; cdr3_length: 12; v_call: TRBV7-9; d_call: -; cdr3_aa: CASSPPDHTQYF; cdr3_nt: TGTGCCAGCAGCCCCCCCGACCATACGCAGTATTTT
j_call: TRBJ2-7; clone_size: -; cdr3_length: 16; v_call: TRBV9; d_call: -; cdr3_aa: CASSVEGSWTRGEQYF; cdr3_nt: TGTGCCAGCAGCGTAGAAGGGTCGTGGACCCGGGGCGAGCAGTACTTC
j_call: TRBJ1-5; clone_size: -; cdr3_length: 19; v_call: TRBV7-2; d_call: -; cdr3_aa: CASSLVGREGVWSNQPQHF; cdr3_nt: TGTGCCAGCAGCTTGGTGGGCAGGGAGGGGGTTTGGAGCAATCAGCCCCAGCATTTT
j_call: TRBJ1-3; clone_size: -; cdr3_length: 13; v_call: TRBV5-1; d_call: -; cdr3_aa: CASSLAQSDTIYF; cdr3_nt: TGCGCCAGCAGCTTGGCACAGTCTGACACCATATATTTT
j_call: TRBJ2-7; clone_size: once; cdr3_length: 14; v_call: TRBV6-4; d_call: -; cdr3_aa: CASRTPGHHYEQYF; cdr3_nt: TGTGCCAGCAGAACACCGGGCCACCACTACGAGCAGTACTTC
j_call: TRBJ2-6; clone_size: -; cdr3_length: 15; v_call: TRBV28; d_call: -; cdr3_aa: CASRTDSSGANVLTF; cdr3_nt: TGTGCCAGCAGAACCGACAGCTCTGGGGCCAACGTCCTGACTTTC
j_call: TRBJ2-7; clone_size: -; cdr3_length: 14; v_call: TRBV7-9; d_call: -; cdr3_aa: CASSFSGESYEQYF; cdr3_nt: TGTGCCAGCAGCTTTTCGGGAGAGTCCTACGAGCAGTACTTC
j_call: TRBJ1-2; clone_size: -; cdr3_length: 15; v_call: TRBV4-3; d_call: -; cdr3_aa: CASSQDQGANYGYTF; cdr3_nt: TGCGCCAGCAGCCAAGATCAAGGAGCTAACTATGGCTACACCTTC
j_call: TRBJ1-2; clone_size: -; cdr3_length: 14; v_call: TRBV7-9; d_call: TRBD1; cdr3_aa: CASSLAGQSYGYTF; cdr3_nt: TGTGCCAGCAGCTTAGCGGGACAGTCTTATGGCTACACCTTC
j_call: TRBJ2-7; clone_size: -; cdr3_length: 16; v_call: TRBV23-1; d_call: -; cdr3_aa: CASSQCLKDTGGEQYF; cdr3_nt: TGCGCCAGCAGTCAATGCCTTAAGGACACCGGCGGAGAGCAGTACTTC
j_call: TRBJ2-5; clone_size: -; cdr3_length: 14; v_call: TRBV12-5; d_call: -; cdr3_aa: CASGYRMGQETQYF; cdr3_nt: TGTGCTAGTGGGTACCGGATGGGGCAAGAGACCCAGTACTTC
j_call: TRBJ2-2; clone_size: -; cdr3_length: 13; v_call: TRBV18; d_call: -; cdr3_aa: CASSPMRSGELFF; cdr3_nt: TGTGCCAGCTCACCAATGAGGTCCGGGGAGCTGTTTTTT
j_call: TRBJ2-5; clone_size: -; cdr3_length: 11; v_call: TRBV7-9; d_call: -; cdr3_aa: CASSLAETQYF; cdr3_nt: TGTGCCAGCAGCTTAGCAGAGACCCAGTACTTC
j_call: TRBJ2-6; clone_size: -; cdr3_length: 20; v_call: TRBV4-1; d_call: -; cdr3_aa: CASSQTIGGREASGANVLTF; cdr3_nt: TGCGCCAGCAGCCAAACCATCGGGGGCAGGGAGGCCTCTGGGGCCAACGTCCTGACTTTC
j_call: TRBJ2-7; clone_size: -; cdr3_length: 13; v_call: TRBV6-1; d_call: -; cdr3_aa: CASSENREYEQYF; cdr3_nt: TGTGCCAGCAGTGAAAACAGAGAATACGAGCAGTACTTC
j_call: TRBJ2-3; clone_size: once; cdr3_length: 14; v_call: TRBV9; d_call: -; cdr3_aa: CASSVGLPTDTQYF; cdr3_nt: TGTGCCAGCAGCGTAGGACTTCCCACAGATACGCAGTATTTT
j_call: TRBJ2-7; clone_size: -; cdr3_length: 15; v_call: TRBV4-2; d_call: TRBD2; cdr3_aa: CASSQEASGPYEQYF; cdr3_nt: TGTGCCAGCAGCCAAGAAGCTAGCGGCCCCTACGAGCAGTACTTC
j_call: TRBJ1-2; clone_size: -; cdr3_length: 13; v_call: TRBV7-2; d_call: -; cdr3_aa: CASSIQGMYGYTF; cdr3_nt: TGTGCCAGCAGCATACAGGGAATGTATGGCTACACCTTC
j_call: TRBJ2-5; clone_size: -; cdr3_length: 14; v_call: TRBV2; d_call: -; cdr3_aa: CASRRGTEQETQYF; cdr3_nt: TGTGCCAGCCGTAGAGGGACGGAACAAGAGACCCAGTACTTC
j_call: TRBJ2-7; clone_size: -; cdr3_length: 17; v_call: TRBV7-6; d_call: TRBD1; cdr3_aa: CASSTTRTGGKTYEQYF; cdr3_nt: TGTGCCAGCAGTACCACCCGGACAGGGGGCAAGACCTACGAGCAGTACTTC
j_call: TRBJ1-6; clone_size: -; cdr3_length: 17; v_call: TRBV25-1; d_call: -; cdr3_aa: CASSDPTGYRGNSPLHF; cdr3_nt: TGTGCCAGCAGTGACCCCACAGGGTATAGAGGGAATTCACCCCTCCACTTT
j_call: TRBJ1-1; clone_size: -; cdr3_length: 13; v_call: TRBV29-1; d_call: -; cdr3_aa: CSVVAPANTEAFF; cdr3_nt: TGCAGCGTTGTCGCCCCCGCGAACACTGAAGCTTTCTTT
j_call: TRBJ1-3; clone_size: -; cdr3_length: 14; v_call: TRBV28; d_call: -; cdr3_aa: CASNHRSAGNTIYF; cdr3_nt: TGTGCCAGCAATCACAGATCGGCTGGAAACACCATATATTTT
j_call: TRBJ2-1; clone_size: few; cdr3_length: 15; v_call: TRBV18; d_call: TRBD2; cdr3_aa: CASSPPLAGAGEQFF; cdr3_nt: TGTGCCAGCTCACCACCACTAGCGGGAGCGGGAGAGCAGTTCTTC
j_call: TRBJ2-7; clone_size: once; cdr3_length: 13; v_call: TRBV6-1; d_call: -; cdr3_aa: CASTTLRSYEQYF; cdr3_nt: TGTGCCAGCACCACCCTCAGGTCTTACGAGCAGTACTTC
j_call: TRBJ2-7; clone_size: -; cdr3_length: 18; v_call: TRBV27; d_call: TRBD2; cdr3_aa: CASSLSRASGRAGREQYF; cdr3_nt: TGTGCCAGCAGTTTATCCCGAGCTAGCGGGAGGGCCGGGCGCGAGCAGTACTTC
j_call: TRBJ1-1; clone_size: -; cdr3_length: 15; v_call: TRBV27; d_call: TRBD1; cdr3_aa: CASSLADRVYTEAFF; cdr3_nt: TGTGCCAGCAGTTTGGCGGACAGGGTTTACACTGAAGCTTTCTTT
j_call: TRBJ1-2; clone_size: -; cdr3_length: 12; v_call: TRBV19; d_call: -; cdr3_aa: CASSGRGYGYTF; cdr3_nt: TGTGCCAGTAGTGGGAGAGGCTATGGCTACACCTTC
j_call: TRBJ1-4; clone_size: -; cdr3_length: 16; v_call: TRBV6-1; d_call: TRBD1; cdr3_aa: CASSGGQGATNEKLFF; cdr3_nt: TGTGCCAGCAGTGGGGGACAGGGTGCAACTAATGAAAAACTGTTTTTT
j_call: TRBJ2-1; clone_size: -; cdr3_length: 13; v_call: TRBV7-2; d_call: -; cdr3_aa: CASRSTRVVEQFF; cdr3_nt: TGTGCCAGCAGATCCACTAGGGTCGTTGAGCAGTTCTTC
j_call: TRBJ2-3; clone_size: -; cdr3_length: 16; v_call: TRBV6-1; d_call: TRBD2; cdr3_aa: CASSDRLAGTSDTQYF; cdr3_nt: TGTGCCAGCAGTGACAGACTAGCCGGAACATCAGATACGCAGTATTTT
j_call: TRBJ1-4; clone_size: -; cdr3_length: 14; v_call: TRBV6-1; d_call: TRBD1; cdr3_aa: CASSTGGDTEKLFF; cdr3_nt: TGTGCCAGCAGTACAGGGGGTGATACTGAAAAACTGTTTTTT
j_call: TRBJ1-2; clone_size: once; cdr3_length: 17; v_call: TRBV9; d_call: -; cdr3_aa: CASSVAPTDGLYYGYTF; cdr3_nt: TGTGCCAGCAGCGTAGCTCCAACGGACGGACTTTACTATGGCTACACCTTC
j_call: TRBJ1-1; clone_size: -; cdr3_length: 15; v_call: TRBV15; d_call: TRBD1; cdr3_aa: CATSTGTGVNTEAFF; cdr3_nt: TGTGCCACCAGCACCGGGACAGGGGTCAACACTGAAGCTTTCTTT
j_call: TRBJ2-3; clone_size: once; cdr3_length: 13; v_call: TRBV5-1; d_call: -; cdr3_aa: CASSFPGEDTQYF; cdr3_nt: TGCGCCAGCAGCTTCCCGGGCGAAGATACGCAGTATTTT
j_call: TRBJ2-1; clone_size: -; cdr3_length: 16; v_call: TRBV5-1; d_call: TRBD1; cdr3_aa: CASSLSGQGGYNEQFF; cdr3_nt: TGCGCCAGCAGCTTGTCGGGACAGGGGGGATACAATGAGCAGTTCTTC
j_call: TRBJ2-5; clone_size: -; cdr3_length: 19; v_call: TRBV21-1; d_call: -; cdr3_aa: CASSKRVVEVSNYQETQYF; cdr3_nt: TGTGCCAGCAGCAAAAGAGTAGTCGAGGTTAGTAACTACCAAGAGACCCAGTACTTC
j_call: TRBJ1-1; clone_size: medium-sized; cdr3_length: 15; v_call: TRBV15; d_call: TRBD1; cdr3_aa: CATSRARTGGTEAFF; cdr3_nt: TGTGCCACCAGCAGAGCTAGGACAGGGGGCACTGAAGCTTTCTTT
j_call: TRBJ1-1; clone_size: -; cdr3_length: 16; v_call: TRBV5-5; d_call: TRBD1; cdr3_aa: CASSSTSGTVNTEAFF; cdr3_nt: TGTGCCAGCAGCTCCACCTCCGGGACAGTGAACACTGAAGCTTTCTTT
j_call: TRBJ2-3; clone_size: -; cdr3_length: 13; v_call: TRBV29-1; d_call: TRBD1; cdr3_aa: CSVKQGITDTQYF; cdr3_nt: TGCAGCGTAAAACAGGGGATCACAGATACGCAGTATTTT
j_call: TRBJ2-3; clone_size: -; cdr3_length: 16; v_call: TRBV4-2; d_call: -; cdr3_aa: CASSQDQGGGGDTQYF; cdr3_nt: TGTGCCAGCAGCCAAGATCAGGGGGGAGGGGGAGATACGCAGTATTTT
j_call: TRBJ2-3; clone_size: -; cdr3_length: 15; v_call: TRBV7-6; d_call: TRBD2; cdr3_aa: CASSLLAGGSDTQYF; cdr3_nt: TGTGCCAGCAGCTTACTAGCGGGAGGTTCAGATACGCAGTATTTT